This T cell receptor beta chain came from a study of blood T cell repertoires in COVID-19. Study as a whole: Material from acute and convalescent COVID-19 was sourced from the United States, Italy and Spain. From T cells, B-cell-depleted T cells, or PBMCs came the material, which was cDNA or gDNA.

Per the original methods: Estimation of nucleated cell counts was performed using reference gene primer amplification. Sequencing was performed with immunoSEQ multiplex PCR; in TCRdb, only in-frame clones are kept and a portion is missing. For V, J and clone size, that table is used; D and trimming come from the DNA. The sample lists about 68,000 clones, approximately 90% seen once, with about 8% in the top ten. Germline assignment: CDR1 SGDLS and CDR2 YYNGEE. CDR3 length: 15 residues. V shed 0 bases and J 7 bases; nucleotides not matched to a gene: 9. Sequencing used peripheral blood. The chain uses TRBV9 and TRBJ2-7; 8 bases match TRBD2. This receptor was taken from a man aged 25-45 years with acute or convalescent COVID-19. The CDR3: CASSVATGGMVEQYF. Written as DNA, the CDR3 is TGTGCCAGCAGCGTAGCGACGGGAGGGATGGTAGAGCAGTACTTC.